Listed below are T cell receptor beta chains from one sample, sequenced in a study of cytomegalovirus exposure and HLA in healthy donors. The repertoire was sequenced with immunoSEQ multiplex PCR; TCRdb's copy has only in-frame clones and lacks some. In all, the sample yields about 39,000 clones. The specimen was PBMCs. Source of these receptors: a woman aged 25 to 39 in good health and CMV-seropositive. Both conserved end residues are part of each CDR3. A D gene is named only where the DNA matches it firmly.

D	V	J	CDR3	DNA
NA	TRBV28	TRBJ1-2	CASSLPSSPGGYTF	TGTGCCAGCAGTTTACCCTCATCCCCCGGTGGCTACACCTTC
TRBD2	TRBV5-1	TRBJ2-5	CASSLGLAAEETQYF	TGCGCCAGCAGCTTGGGTCTAGCGGCGGAAGAGACCCAGTACTTC
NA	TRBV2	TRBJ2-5	CASGERTRETQYF	TGTGCCAGCGGGGAGAGGACCCGAGAGACCCAGTACTTC
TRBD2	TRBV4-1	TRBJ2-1	CASSQVGLAGNEQFF	TGCGCCAGCAGCCAAGTCGGACTAGCGGGGAATGAGCAGTTCTTC
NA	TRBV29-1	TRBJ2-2	CSANGGTGELFF	TGCAGCGCAAACGGGGGCACCGGGGAGCTGTTTTTT
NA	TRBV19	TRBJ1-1	CASSRGGYTEAFF	TGTGCCAGTAGCCGAGGGGGATACACTGAAGCTTTCTTT
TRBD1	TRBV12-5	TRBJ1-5	CASGATGLGNQPQHF	TGTGCTAGTGGTGCGACAGGGCTGGGCAATCAGCCCCAGCATTTT
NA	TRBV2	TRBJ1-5	CASSDDYNQPQHF	TGTGCCAGCAGTGATGACTACAATCAGCCCCAGCATTTT
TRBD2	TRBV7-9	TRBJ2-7	CASSLTSLADEQYF	TGTGCCAGCAGCTTAACCTCCCTAGCGGACGAGCAGTACTTC
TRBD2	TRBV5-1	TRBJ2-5	CASSGEPEETQYF	TGCGCCTCCAGCGGGGAGCCGGAAGAGACCCAGTACTTC
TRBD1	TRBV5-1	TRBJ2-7	CASSWGQGHYEQYF	TGCGCCAGCAGCTGGGGACAGGGTCACTACGAGCAGTACTTC
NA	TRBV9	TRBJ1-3	CASSVASRSGNTIYF	TGTGCCAGCAGCGTAGCTAGCCGCTCTGGAAACACCATATATTTT
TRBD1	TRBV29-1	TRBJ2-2	CSGTGGPDTGELFF	TGCAGCGGAACAGGGGGCCCGGACACCGGGGAGCTGTTTTTT
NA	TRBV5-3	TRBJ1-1	CARIAEGNTEAFF	TGTGCCAGAATTGCAGAGGGGAACACTGAAGCTTTCTTT
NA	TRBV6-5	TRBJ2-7	CASRPRTAPLEQYF	TGTGCCAGCAGACCAAGGACAGCCCCTCTCGAGCAGTACTTC
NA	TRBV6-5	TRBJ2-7	CASRGSTTYEQYF	TGTGCCAGCAGGGGGAGTACCACCTACGAGCAGTACTTC
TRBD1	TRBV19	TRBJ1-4	CASNDRAVGTNEKLFF	TGTGCCAGTAACGACAGGGCGGTTGGGACTAATGAAAAACTGTTTTTT
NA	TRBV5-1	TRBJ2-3	CASSLSQGVTDTQYF	TGCGCCAGCAGCTTGTCACAGGGAGTCACAGATACGCAGTATTTT
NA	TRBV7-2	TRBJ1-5	CASSLDADQPQHF	TGTGCCAGCAGCTTAGATGCGGATCAGCCCCAGCATTTT
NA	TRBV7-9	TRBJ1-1	CASSGGGYTEAFF	TGTGCCAGCAGCGGCGGGGGCTACACTGAAGCTTTCTTT
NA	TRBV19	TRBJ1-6	CASRQTAYNSPLHF	TGTGCCAGTAGGCAGACAGCCTATAATTCACCCCTCCACTTT
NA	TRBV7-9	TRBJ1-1	CASSLVGSQAFF	TGTGCCAGCAGCTTAGTCGGGTCCCAAGCTTTCTTT
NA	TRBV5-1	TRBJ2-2	CASSLEGKGELFF	TGCGCCAGCAGCTTGGAGGGGAAAGGGGAGCTGTTTTTT
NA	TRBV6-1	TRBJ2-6	CASSTSSGANVLTF	TGTGCCAGCAGTACAAGCTCTGGGGCCAACGTCCTGACTTTC
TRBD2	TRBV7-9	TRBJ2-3	CASSPGSGGTTDTQYF	TGTGCCAGCAGCCCAGGTAGCGGGGGGACCACAGATACGCAGTATTTT
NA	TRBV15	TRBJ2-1	CATSRDPPGSVYNEQFF	TGTGCCACCAGCAGAGATCCTCCGGGGTCGGTCTACAATGAGCAGTTCTTC
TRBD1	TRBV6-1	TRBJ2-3	CASSSPGTGSDTQYF	TGTGCCAGCAGTTCCCCCGGGACAGGGTCAGATACGCAGTATTTT
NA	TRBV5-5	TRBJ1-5	CASSFQDSNQPQHF	TGTGCCAGCAGCTTTCAGGATAGCAATCAGCCCCAGCATTTT
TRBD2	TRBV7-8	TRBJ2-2	CASSLVRGGGPSRELFF	TGTGCCAGCAGCTTAGTACGGGGCGGGGGGCCCTCCAGGGAGCTGTTTTTT
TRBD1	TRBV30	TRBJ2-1	CATSPDRGVSYNEQFF	TGTGCCACTTCGCCCGACAGGGGGGTCTCCTACAATGAGCAGTTCTTC
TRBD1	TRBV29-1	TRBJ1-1	CSVEQGAAEAFF	TGCAGCGTGGAACAGGGGGCCGCTGAAGCTTTCTTT
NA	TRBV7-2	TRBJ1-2	CASSLVSREGDGYTF	TGTGCCAGCAGCTTAGTTTCTCGGGAGGGAGATGGCTACACCTTC